These 32 T cell receptor beta chains share one sample of origin, sequenced in a study of PD-L1 blockade in urothelial cancer. TCRdb keeps only in-frame clones here, not all; method: immunoSEQ multiplex PCR. The sample holds about 35,000 clones, roughly a third seen once. The sample here was tumor tissue, taken before atezolizumab (anti-PD-L1) treatment. The source of these receptors is a man aged 55-75 years with urothelial cancer.

This rearrangement joins TRBV6-8 to TRBJ2-7, with 7 bases fitting TRBD1. Germline CDR1 MNHGY, CDR2 SAAAGT. The trim removed 2 bases at V and 3 bases at J, leaving 7 bases unmatched. This CDR3 spans 15 amino acids. CDR3 sequence (DNA): TGTGCCAGCAGTTACACCGCTGCAGGGGGCTACGAGCAGTACTTC. This gives the protein CASSYTAAGGYEQYF.

The chain has TRBV5-1 and TRBJ2-6, with 7 bases lining up with TRBD2. The J segment lost 2 bases and the V segment lost 7 bases, leaving 6 bases of the junction unmatched. The germline gives CDR1 SGHRS, CDR2 YFSETQ. The CDR3 covers 15 residues. The CDR3 DNA is TGCGCCAGCGGAAGGGAGGGCGCTGGGGCCAACGTCCTGACTTTC. Amino acids: CASGREGAGANVLTF.

This chain uses TRBV28 with TRBJ1-3; D possibly corresponds to TRBD1 (6 bases). Germline-derived CDR1 and CDR2 are MDHEN and SYDVKM. V was clipped by 9 bases and J by 1 base, with 10 bases between them. The CDR3 extends over 13 amino acids. Here the CDR3 reads CASLRGSGNTIYF. The CDR3, as DNA: TGTGCCAGTTTAAGGGGGTCTGGAAACACCATATATTTT. Together with reference TRBV28 and TRBJ1-3, the CDR3 gives the full variable domain: DVKVTQSSRYLVKRTGEKVFLECVQDMDHENMFWYRQDPGLGLRLIYFSYDVKMKEKGDIPEGYSVSREKKERFSLILESASTNQTSMYLCASLRGSGNTIYFGEGSWLTVV.

CDR3 region: CASRLTVGDRGTYEQYF. CDR3 DNA: TGTGCAAGTCGCTTGACCGTGGGGGACAGGGGCACCTACGAGCAGTACTTC. The V gene is TRBV12-2, the J gene TRBJ2-7; the listed D gene, TRBD1, was not tested against the DNA. TRBV12-2 is designated a pseudogene. The CDR3 length is 17 residues.

This clone is classed as medium-sized. The chain couples TRBV11-3 to TRBJ2-5, with TRBD2 identical over 11 bases. CDR3 length: 14 amino acids. Germline V CDR1 and CDR2: SGHNT, YENEEA. J lost 2 bases, V lost 6 bases, and 2 bases had no gene match. This CDR3 is CASSLAGGQETQYF. The CDR3 bases are TGTGCCAGCAGTCTAGCGGGGGGACAAGAGACCCAGTACTTC.

This rearrangement joins TRBV9 to TRBJ2-5; 8 positions match TRBD2. Germline V gene lookup returns CDR1 SGDLS and CDR2 YYNGEE. The CDR3 length is 14 residues. J gave up 4 bases and V 5 bases, and 7 bases lay outside the gene matches. This chain's CDR3 is CASSDWTSLETQYF. The CDR3 coding sequence is TGTGCCAGCAGTGATTGGACTAGCTTAGAGACCCAGTACTTC.

V gene TRBV28 combines with J gene TRBJ1-2; 9 bases align to TRBD1. CDR1 and CDR2 (germline): MDHEN, SYDVKM. This CDR3 region has 15 residues. After removal of 5 bases from V and 4 bases from J, the junction contained 8 bases not matched to a gene. CDR3 loop: CASSPYRGRSYGYTF. The CDR3 DNA follows: TGTGCCAGCAGTCCCTACAGGGGGCGAAGCTATGGCTACACCTTC.

This clone appeared a few times. The CDR3 is CASSYREKNQQYF. DNA for the CDR3: TGTGCCAGCAGTTACCGGGAAAAGAATCAGCAGTACTTC. The rearrangement uses TRBV6-8 and TRBJ2-7; D perhaps matches TRBD2 (5 bases). The V and J ends lost 2 bases and 8 bases respectively, with 13 bases between them. The CDR3 totals 13 residues. Germline CDR1 reads MNHGY; CDR2 reads SAAAGT.

The rearrangement links TRBV25-1 to TRBJ1-1; 8 bases match TRBD1. The length of the CDR3 is 15 residues. CDR1 is MGHDK and CDR2 is SYGVNS in the germline V gene. The trim removed 8 bases at V and 6 bases at J, leaving 14 bases unmatched. CDR3 in DNA: TGTGCCAGCGCGCAAATCGGACAGGGTGTAGCTGAAGCTTTCTTT. This sequence encodes CASAQIGQGVAEAFF.

The chain joins TRBV10-2 to TRBJ2-5; 12 bases agree with TRBD2. The CDR3 runs to 16 residues. After removal of 10 bases from V and 3 bases from J, the junction contained 12 bases not matched to a gene. The germline V gene encodes CDR1 WSHSY and CDR2 SAAADI. CDR3 region: CATIDPASGGEETQYF. CDR3 sequence (DNA): TGCGCCACCATCGACCCGGCTAGCGGGGGGGAAGAGACCCAGTACTTC.

The rearrangement joins TRBV6-8 to TRBJ2-1; the match to TRBD2 covers 8 bases. CDR1 is MNHGY, CDR2 SAAAGT, per germline. V trimming: 6 bases; J trimming: 7 bases; junction bases outside the gene matches: 14. The CDR3 spans 16 residues. The CDR3 DNA sequence: TGTGCCAGCAGAGTAAGAGAGACTAGCGCCAAAAATGAGCAGTTCTTC. Translation gives CASRVRETSAKNEQFF.

The chain couples TRBV14 to TRBJ1-3; no reliable D call. Trimming cost V 8 bases and J 0 bases, with 11 bases left between them. The germline V gene has CDR1 SGHDN and CDR2 FVKESK. The CDR3 totals 14 residues. The CDR3 reads CASGNRVSGNTIYF. In DNA form, the CDR3 reads TGTGCCAGCGGAAACAGAGTCTCTGGAAACACCATATATTTT.

The sample holds many counts of this clone. The chain employs TRBV11-3 and TRBJ1-6; D ambiguous. Trimming pared 5 bases from V and 7 bases from J, leaving 15 bases between. The CDR3 is 15 amino acids. Germline V gene lookup returns CDR1 SGHNT and CDR2 YENEEA. The CDR3 DNA follows: TGTGCCAGCAGCCACTCCGGGCCGCGAAATTCACCCCTCCACTTT. Translated, it gives CASSHSGPRNSPLHF. The full variable domain, in which reference TRBV11-3 and TRBJ1-6 provide the parts outside the CDR3, is EAGVVQSPRYKIIEKKQPVAFWCNPISGHNTLYWYLQNLGQGPELLIRYENEEAVDDSQLPKDRFSAERLKGVDSTLKIQPAELGDSAVYLCASSHSGPRNSPLHFGNGTRLTVT.

This clone was counted many times. V and J are TRBV7-1 and TRBJ1-4, with TRBD1 matching over 9 bases. TRBV7-1 belongs to the ORF category, with a function that is uncertain. CDR3 length: 16 amino acids. Losses at the gene ends were 3 bases for V and 8 bases for J; bases not matched to a gene: 10. The CDR3 sequence: CASSSNTGGGWEKLFF. DNA for the CDR3: TGTGCCAGCAGCTCGAACACAGGGGGCGGTTGGGAAAAACTGTTTTTT.

This sequence joins TRBV14 and TRBJ2-1; 12 bases are shared with TRBD2. The germline gives CDR1 SGHDN, CDR2 FVKESK. The CDR3 spans 18 residues. The junction had 11 bases not matched to a gene; V was cut back by 1 base and J by 7 bases. The DNA for the CDR3 is TGTGCCAGCAGCCAAGCCCGACTAGCGGGGGAGGGGAGAAATGAGCAGTTCTTC. It specifies CASSQARLAGEGRNEQFF. The complete variable domain, with remaining parts taken from reference TRBV14 and TRBJ2-1, reads EAGVTQFPSHSVIEKGQTVTLRCDPISGHDNLYWYRRVMGKEIKFLLHFVKESKQDESGMPNNRFLAERTGGTYSTLKVQPAELEDSGVYFCASSQARLAGEGRNEQFFGPGTRLTVL.

This clone was seen more than once but under ten times. This sequence joins TRBV15 and TRBJ1-1; possible D gene TRBD1, 6 bases. The CDR3 is made up of 14 amino acids. The V end lost 5 bases, the J end lost 2 bases, and 12 bases lay between the germline ends. CDR1 is LNHNV and CDR2 is YYDKDF in the germline V gene (reference sequence). The CDR3 reads CATSGRGTNTEAFF. DNA for the CDR3: TGTGCCACCAGCGGTAGGGGGACCAACACTGAAGCTTTCTTT.

This sequence joins TRBV29-1 and TRBJ1-2; TRBD1 matches 9 bases. Germline V gene data show CDR1 as SQVTM and CDR2 as ANQGSEA. Germline trimming cut 6 bases from V and 4 bases from J; bases unmatched to any gene: 6. The CDR3 runs 13 residues. CDR3 bases: TGCAGCGTCCTCCTACAGGGGGCCTATGGCTACACCTTC. It specifies CSVLLQGAYGYTF.

The chain uses TRBV14 and TRBJ1-2; 9 nucleotides line up with TRBD1. V lost 4 bases to trimming and J lost 7 bases; unmatched junction nucleotides: 7. The CDR3 covers 14 residues. Germline CDR1 SGHDN, CDR2 FVKESK. CDR3 DNA sequence: TGTGCCAGCAGCCCCTACCTACAGGGGGCTGGCTACACCTTC. Translated, it gives CASSPYLQGAGYTF.

At least ten counts were recorded for this clone. The chain employs TRBV6-7 and TRBJ1-1; no clear D gene. TRBV6-7 is classed as an ORF, of uncertain function. Trimming pared 5 bases from V and 4 bases from J, leaving 11 bases between. CDR3 size: 13 residues. The DNA of the CDR3 is TGTGCCAGCAGTGAAGGGAGGAGCACTGAAGCTTTCTTT. As protein: CASSEGRSTEAFF.

This chain links TRBV6-8 with TRBJ1-2, with a weak D call TRBD1 (6 bases). In germline, CDR1 is MNHGY, CDR2 SAAAGT. The CDR3 runs 13 residues. V lost 7 bases and J 2 bases, leaving 11 bases between the germline ends. The CDR3 is CASTPGTNYGYTF. DNA of the CDR3: TGTGCCAGCACCCCCGGGACAAACTATGGCTACACCTTC.

In this sample, this clone turned up a few times. The chain joins TRBV10-2 to TRBJ1-5; D is uncertain. From germline, CDR1 is WSHSY and CDR2 SAAADI. The germline V and J ends were trimmed by 4 bases and 0 bases, with 10 bases remaining between them. This CDR3 spans 15 amino acids. Here the CDR3 DNA reads TGCGCCAGCAGTGCGTCGGGGTTTAGCAATCAGCCCCAGCATTTT. It encodes CASSASGFSNQPQHF.

DNA of the CDR3: TGCAGCCTTAGTAGGGACGTGGTCTATGAGCAGTTCTTC. This codes for CSLSRDVVYEQFF. V gene TRBV29-1 combines with J gene TRBJ2-1; D assignment may be TRBD1 or TRBD2 (5 bases each). V was trimmed by 8 bases and J by 8 bases, leaving 19 bases between them. The V gene's germline CDR1 is SQVTM and CDR2 ANQGSEA. This CDR3 is 13 amino acids long.

This clone has just a few counts. The V call is TRBV6-7, the J call TRBJ2-5, with TRBD1 identical over 10 bases. TRBV6-7 is an ORF, with its function uncertain. This CDR3 spans 15 amino acids. V lost 5 bases and J lost 1; bases outside the gene matches: 4. CDR3 amino acids: CASSEGDRGQETQYF. CDR3 sequence (DNA): TGTGCCAGCAGTGAAGGGGACAGGGGCCAAGAGACCCAGTACTTC.

There are a few counts of this clone. The chain links TRBV19 to TRBJ2-1; 7 nucleotides align to TRBD2. The CDR3 sequence is 14 residues long. V lost 7 bases and J lost 10; bases outside the gene matches: 13. In germline, CDR1 is LNHDA, CDR2 SQIVND (reference sequence). This CDR3 reads CASNVGGSGSEQFF. DNA of the CDR3: TGTGCCAGTAACGTTGGCGGGAGCGGCTCCGAGCAGTTCTTC.

This clone was counted between two and nine times. The CDR3 loop reads CASSDPKQCRKETQYF. The CDR3 bases are TGTGCCAGCAGTGACCCAAAACAGTGCAGGAAAGAGACCCAGTACTTC. This sequence joins TRBV6-8 and TRBJ2-5; D ambiguous. Germline-derived CDR1 and CDR2 are MNHGY and SAAAGT. With 5 bases removed from V and 3 bases from J, the gap between germline ends came to 19 bases. The CDR3 covers 16 residues.

This clone has only a few counts. The read gets to within 6 residues of the CDR3 end, and the germline J gene fills in the rest. This chain connects TRBV11-3 to TRBJ1-1, with D possibly matching TRBD1 (5 bases). The CDR3 covers 15 residues. Per germline, CDR1 SGHNT and CDR2 YENEEA. The covered CDR3 bases are TGTGCCAGCAGCTCCATGGGACGGGCG. Translated: CASSSMGRA. The whole CDR3 is CASSSMGRANTEAFF.

This clone was observed a few times. The CDR3 loop reads CASSPPSGRGVETQYF. The CDR3 bases are TGTGCCAGCAGCCCCCCAAGCGGGAGAGGGGTAGAGACCCAGTACTTC. The chain couples TRBV6-8 to TRBJ2-5; 8 nucleotides align to TRBD2. V gave up 6 bases and J gave up 4 bases; unmatched junction bases: 13. The CDR3 is 16 residues long. Germline CDR1 MNHGY, CDR2 SAAAGT.

This clone has more than one count but fewer than ten. J is TRBJ2-4 and V is TRBV6-8; D not resolved. The germline V gene has CDR1 MNHGY and CDR2 SAAAGT. V was pared by 0 bases and J by 0 bases, with 12 bases between. The CDR3 covers 17 residues. The CDR3 bases are TGTGCCAGCAGTTACTCGATGTCACCTCTAGCCAAAAACATTCAGTACTTC. Its translation: CASSYSMSPLAKNIQYF.

This chain connects TRBV6-8 to TRBJ2-7; 12 bases are a match to TRBD1. This CDR3 spans 16 amino acids. Germline values: CDR1 MNHGY, CDR2 SAAAGT. Trimming cost V 5 bases and J 6 bases; bases outside gene matches: 11. CDR3 amino acids: CASSPNTGTGGAEQYF. The CDR3 coding sequence is TGTGCCAGCAGTCCTAATACCGGGACAGGGGGCGCCGAGCAGTACTTC.

There are a few counts of this clone. This rearrangement joins TRBV6-7 to TRBJ1-1; D is perhaps TRBD1 (5 bases). TRBV6-7 is sorted into the ORF group, with uncertain function. CDR3 length: 11 amino acids. The V gene lost 4 bases and the J gene lost 11 bases, with 11 bases spanning the gap. CDR3 sequence reads: CASSSQGGAFF. CDR3 DNA: TGTGCCAGCAGTTCCCAGGGTGGGGCTTTCTTT.

This clone was recorded many times. This chain uses TRBV9 with TRBJ2-2; unclear D gene. There are 13 residues in the CDR3. Germline V CDR1 and CDR2: SGDLS, YYNGEE. V lost 4 bases to trimming and J lost 1 base, with 5 bases between them. CDR3 DNA sequence: TGTGCCAGCAGCCCTCAGAACACCGGGGAGCTGTTTTTT. Protein: CASSPQNTGELFF.

The gene calls are TRBV12-5 and TRBJ2-1; 9 bases match TRBD2. The junction had 3 bases not matched to a gene; V was cut back by 5 bases and J by 1 base. This CDR3 contains 15 residues. Germline CDR1 reads LGHNT; CDR2 reads FRNRAP. CDR3 sequence reads: CASGGGLASYNEQFF. CDR3 sequence (DNA): TGTGCTAGTGGTGGGGGACTAGCTTCCTACAATGAGCAGTTCTTC.